This entry lists 32 T cell receptor beta chains sequenced from one sample in a study of blood T cell repertoires in COVID-19. Assay used: immunoSEQ multiplex PCR; TCRdb lists only in-frame clones, some missing. The table has 130,000 to 150,000 clones, 80% to 90% seen once. The source material was peripheral blood. These receptors all come from a woman between 45 and 60 years old with acute or convalescent COVID-19.

V is TRBV6-5 and J is TRBJ2-7; 9 nucleotides agree with TRBD2. Per the germline V gene, CDR1 is MNHEY and CDR2 is SVGAGI. V was pared by 0 bases and J by 2 bases, with 2 bases of the junction left unmatched. The CDR3 has 15 amino acids. CDR3 sequence reads: CASSYSASGAYEQYF. The CDR3 DNA follows: TGTGCCAGCAGTTACTCGGCTAGCGGGGCCTACGAGCAGTACTTC.

CDR3 sequence reads: CASSLMGGGKKNIQYF. The CDR3 nucleotides are TGTGCCAGCAGCTTGATGGGCGGGGGCAAAAAAAACATTCAGTACTTC. V and J are TRBV5-4 and TRBJ2-4; perhaps TRBD2 as D (7 bases). CDR3 length equals 16 residues. Trimming removed 1 base at V and 4 bases at J, with 15 bases between. Germline V gives CDR1 SGHNT, CDR2 YYREEE (reference sequence).

The CDR3 sequence is CASSLGGLYTDTQYF. The CDR3 bases are TGTGCCAGCAGCTTAGGGGGGCTTTACACAGATACGCAGTATTTT. The V gene is TRBV9, the J gene TRBJ2-3; D possibly matches TRBD1 or TRBD2 (6 bases each). This CDR3 has 15 amino acids. Looked up from germline, CDR1 is SGDLS and CDR2 is YYNGEE. V was shortened by 4 bases and J by 2 bases, with 14 bases between the two germline ends.

This chain uses TRBV7-3 with TRBJ2-5; D call uncertain. Germline CDR1 is SGHTA and CDR2 is FQGTGA. V dropped 0 bases and J dropped 2 bases, with 13 bases sitting between them. The CDR3 covers 16 residues. CDR3 residues: CASSLTARRIQETQYF. The DNA of the CDR3 is TGTGCCAGCAGCTTAACAGCCAGGCGAATTCAAGAGACCCAGTACTTC.

This sequence joins TRBV6-5 and TRBJ2-1; possibly TRBD1 for D (5 bases). Germline CDR1 and CDR2: MNHEY and SVGAGI. CDR3 size: 13 residues. V dropped 7 bases and J dropped 1 base, with 8 bases sitting between them. The CDR3 here is CASIRASYNEQFF. The DNA of the CDR3 is TGTGCCAGCATCAGGGCGTCCTACAATGAGCAGTTCTTC.

The CDR3 sequence is CAISVGDSGANVLTF. The CDR3 nucleotides are TGTGCCATCAGTGTTGGAGACTCTGGGGCCAACGTCCTGACTTTC. The rearrangement uses TRBV10-3 and TRBJ2-6; D remains unclear. Germline lookup yields CDR1 ENHRY and CDR2 SYGVKD. Trimming cost V 4 bases and J 0 bases, with 7 bases left between them. CDR3 length equals 15 residues.

V usage is TRBV12-5 and J usage is TRBJ2-3; 13 nucleotides align to TRBD2. This CDR3 has 17 residues. Trimming at V came to 5 bases and at J to 1 base, leaving 6 bases not matched to a gene. In germline, CDR1 is LGHNT, CDR2 FRNRAP. The CDR3 bases are TGTGCTAGTGGTGGACTAGCGGGAGAGTTCGGCACAGATACGCAGTATTTT. Translation: CASGGLAGEFGTDTQYF.

The gene calls are TRBV5-4 and TRBJ2-7; 7 bases are shared with TRBD1. This CDR3 comprises 16 residues. Germline-derived CDR1 and CDR2 are SGHNT and YYREEE (reference sequence). With V trimmed by 4 bases and J by 1 base, 11 bases remained unmatched. The CDR3 is CASSRGGQAFSYEQYF. Written as DNA, the CDR3 is TGTGCCAGCAGCAGGGGCGGACAGGCCTTTTCCTACGAGCAGTACTTC.

The chain combines TRBV9 with TRBJ1-1; D not resolved. Deletions cut 1 base from V and 5 bases from J, with 15 bases between. This CDR3 region has 15 residues. From germline, CDR1 is SGDLS and CDR2 YYNGEE. This chain's CDR3 is CASSVFGGGETEAFF. CDR3 coding DNA: TGTGCCAGCAGCGTATTTGGCGGCGGGGAAACTGAAGCTTTCTTT. Based on the CDR3 plus reference TRBV9 and TRBJ1-1, the full variable domain is DSGVTQTPKHLITATGQRVTLRCSPRSGDLSVYWYQQSLDQGLQFLIQYYNGEERAKGNILERFSAQQFPDLHSELNLSSLELGDSALYFCASSVFGGGETEAFFGQGTRLTVV.

This chain uses TRBV28 with TRBJ2-2; TRBD1 aligns across 8 bases. CDR1 MDHEN and CDR2 SYDVKM come from the germline V gene. The CDR3 runs 15 residues. Trimming cost V 6 bases and J 7 bases; bases outside gene matches: 10. The CDR3 region is CASSPPGGRGGELFF. For the CDR3, the DNA is TGTGCCAGCAGCCCTCCAGGGGGCCGGGGCGGGGAGCTGTTTTTT.

The chain couples TRBV20-1 to TRBJ2-1, with 7 nucleotides matching TRBD2. The V gene's germline CDR1 is DFQATT and CDR2 SNEGSKA (reference sequence). V lost 5 bases and J lost 7; bases outside the gene matches: 2. The CDR3 spans 11 residues. The CDR3 region is CSAGRVNEQFF. CDR3 DNA sequence: TGCAGTGCTGGGAGGGTAAATGAGCAGTTCTTC.

The chain carries TRBV7-9 and TRBJ1-2; no definite D call. V was cut by 8 bases and J by 8 bases, with 12 bases left in between. The germline V gene encodes CDR1 SEHNR and CDR2 FQNEAQ (reference sequence). CDR3 length equals 11 residues. The CDR3 nucleotides are TGTGCCAGCTCCACCTCGGTCGGCTACACCTTC. Its translation is CASSTSVGYTF.

The CDR3 bases are TGCAGCGTCCTATCGACAGGCTGGTACCAAGAGACCCAGTACTTC. This gives the protein CSVLSTGWYQETQYF. This rearrangement joins TRBV29-1 to TRBJ2-5; perhaps TRBD1 as D (6 bases). The CDR3 sequence is 15 residues long. Germline CDR1 and CDR2: SQVTM and ANQGSEA. V lost 6 bases to trimming and J lost 0 bases, with 17 bases between them.

This clone was found a few times. This chain connects TRBV7-9 to TRBJ2-1, with 10 bases fitting TRBD2. The CDR3 consists of 16 residues. After removal of 5 bases from V and 2 bases from J, the junction contained 6 bases not matched to a gene. CDR1 is SEHNR, CDR2 FQNEAQ, per germline (reference sequence). CDR3 amino acids: CASSPLAGETYNEQFF. CDR3 in DNA: TGTGCCAGCAGCCCCCTAGCGGGAGAGACCTACAATGAGCAGTTCTTC.

In DNA, the CDR3 is TGTGCCAGCAGCTACCTCCGGACTAGCGGATACAATGAGCAGTTCTTC. Translating gives CASSYLRTSGYNEQFF. V gene TRBV7-8 combines with J gene TRBJ2-1, with 10 bases identical to TRBD2. The CDR3 is made up of 16 amino acids. V shed 4 bases, J shed 4 bases, and the junction held 7 bases outside the gene matches. CDR1 and CDR2 (germline): SGHVS, FQNEAQ.

This clone was counted between two and nine times. V is TRBV5-8 and J is TRBJ2-2; 8 nucleotides line up with TRBD1. Germline assignment: CDR1 SGHTS and CDR2 YDEGEE. There are 14 residues in the CDR3. After removal of 4 bases from V and 6 bases from J, the junction contained 5 bases not matched to a gene. CDR3 loop: CASSPGTGSGELFF. Written as DNA, the CDR3 is TGTGCCAGCAGCCCCGGGACAGGCTCCGGGGAGCTGTTTTTT.

CDR3 sequence reads: CASSGRTANTGELFF. In DNA, the CDR3 is TGTGCCAGCAGCGGCCGGACAGCAAACACCGGGGAGCTGTTTTTT. J is TRBJ2-2 and V is TRBV5-4; D perhaps matches TRBD1 (6 bases). CDR3 length: 15 residues. V shed 4 bases and J shed 2 bases, with 12 bases lying between them. Per germline, CDR1 SGHNT and CDR2 YYREEE (reference sequence).

The DNA for the CDR3 is TGTGCCAGCAGCGTTGGGGACACAGACCTCTCTGGAAACACCATATATTTT. Protein product: CASSVGDTDLSGNTIYF. The chain employs TRBV9 and TRBJ1-3; TRBD1 is a possible D gene (6 bases). The CDR3 consists of 17 residues. V lost 2 bases, J lost 0 bases, and 15 bases lay in between. In germline, CDR1 is SGDLS, CDR2 YYNGEE.

The chain combines TRBV30 with TRBJ1-5, with 8 nucleotides matching TRBD1. The CDR3 runs 15 residues. With V trimmed by 2 bases and J by 2 bases, 5 bases remained unmatched. Germline CDR1 reads GTSNPN; CDR2 reads SVGIG (reference sequence). The chain's CDR3 is CAWSHSDRGNQPQHF. DNA for the CDR3: TGTGCCTGGAGTCACTCGGACAGGGGCAATCAGCCCCAGCATTTT.

This clone was detected only once. V gene TRBV5-1 combines with J gene TRBJ2-2; no definite D call. The V gene's germline CDR1 is SGHRS and CDR2 YFSETQ. This CDR3 has 13 residues. V lost 2 bases to trimming and J lost 4 bases, with 6 bases between them. The CDR3 region is CASSLDFTGELFF. The DNA for the CDR3 is TGCGCCAGCAGCTTAGACTTCACCGGGGAGCTGTTTTTT.

J is TRBJ2-1 and V is TRBV5-1; 8 bases agree with TRBD2. This CDR3 comprises 17 residues. The J segment lost 4 bases and the V segment lost 0 bases, leaving 9 bases of the junction unmatched. CDR1 SGHRS and CDR2 YFSETQ come from the germline V gene. CDR3 in amino acids: CASSLAMSGGAYNEQFF. The CDR3 coding sequence is TGCGCCAGCAGCTTGGCCATGAGCGGGGGAGCTTACAATGAGCAGTTCTTC.

This rearrangement joins TRBV9 to TRBJ1-2; D is unclear. With 2 bases removed from V and 5 bases from J, the gap between germline ends came to 16 bases. Per germline, CDR1 SGDLS and CDR2 YYNGEE. The CDR3 consists of 15 residues. In DNA, the CDR3 is TGTGCCAGCAGCGTGCAGACCCGGGAACTTTATGGCTACACCTTC. Amino acid sequence: CASSVQTRELYGYTF.

The CDR3 nucleotides read TGTGCCAGCAGTGGCACGACAGGGTTAAGAGCCTACGAGCAGTACTTC. This gives the protein CASSGTTGLRAYEQYF. This chain links TRBV6-6 with TRBJ2-7; 7 positions match TRBD1. The germline gives CDR1 MNHNY, CDR2 SVGAGI (reference sequence). CDR3 length equals 16 residues. J gave up 2 bases and V 5 bases, and 12 bases lay outside the gene matches.

V usage is TRBV5-1 and J usage is TRBJ1-1; 7 nucleotides align to TRBD1. The CDR3 has 15 residues. Germline-derived CDR1 and CDR2 are SGHRS and YFSETQ. Trimming removed 4 bases from V and 1 base from J; junction bases left unmatched: 7. The CDR3 region is CASSLLTGWNTEAFF. CDR3 bases: TGCGCCAGCAGCCTATTGACAGGGTGGAACACTGAAGCTTTCTTT.

This clone was seen only a few times. The chain combines TRBV10-3 with TRBJ1-3, with 8 nucleotides matching TRBD1. The ends lost 4 bases at V and 8 bases at J; junction bases unmatched: 1. The CDR3 has 12 residues. Germline CDR1 reads ENHRY; CDR2 reads SYGVKD. The CDR3 region is CAISGQGYTIYF. In nucleotides, the CDR3 is TGTGCCATCAGTGGACAGGGGTACACCATATATTTT.

CDR3 in amino acids: CASSQVEGADYGYTF. The CDR3 DNA sequence: TGTGCCAGCAGCCAAGTAGAGGGGGCAGACTATGGCTACACCTTC. The J gene is TRBJ1-2, the V gene TRBV4-2; 7 nucleotides line up with TRBD1. The trim removed 1 base at V and 3 bases at J, leaving 5 bases unmatched. The germline CDR1 and CDR2 sequences are LGHNA and YNFKEQ. This CDR3 has 15 residues.

This clone was observed a single time. The chain employs TRBV9 and TRBJ2-5; unclear D gene. The germline V gene has CDR1 SGDLS and CDR2 YYNGEE. Trimming left V 0 bases short and J 5 bases short, with 8 bases between. The CDR3 has 13 amino acids. CDR3 loop: CASSVAGAETQYF. In nucleotides, the CDR3 is TGTGCCAGCAGCGTAGCTGGAGCGGAGACCCAGTACTTC.

The CDR3 DNA reads as TGTGCCAGCAGCGTAGAAGGTCGAGGGAGTTCACCCCTCCACTTT. Its translation: CASSVEGRGSSPLHF. The J gene is TRBJ1-6, the V gene TRBV9; no firm D call. The CDR3 extends over 15 amino acids. V lost 0 bases and J lost 9, with 13 bases in between. Germline V CDR1 and CDR2: SGDLS, YYNGEE. The full variable domain, with the rest looked up from reference TRBV9 and TRBJ1-6, is DSGVTQTPKHLITATGQRVTLRCSPRSGDLSVYWYQQSLDQGLQFLIQYYNGEERAKGNILERFSAQQFPDLHSELNLSSLELGDSALYFCASSVEGRGSSPLHFGNGTRLTVT.

This clone has just one count. V is TRBV9 and J is TRBJ2-1; TRBD2 aligns across 10 bases. The V gene end was trimmed by 0 bases and the J gene end by 9 bases; junction bases not matched to a gene: 9. The CDR3 is made up of 16 amino acids. Germline CDR1 is SGDLS and CDR2 is YYNGEE. DNA for the CDR3: TGTGCCAGCAGCGTAGACCCCAGCGGGAGGGGGAGTGAGCAGTTCTTC. Protein product: CASSVDPSGRGSEQFF.

The J gene is TRBJ2-3, the V gene TRBV18; possible D gene TRBD1, 6 bases. Germline assignment: CDR1 KGHSH and CDR2 LQKENI. Trimming shortened V by 4 bases and J by 6 bases, and 11 bases separated the two germline ends. The length of the CDR3 is 13 residues. CDR3 sequence: CASSQQGWDTQYF. In DNA form, the CDR3 reads TGTGCCAGCTCACAACAGGGTTGGGATACGCAGTATTTT.

The DNA of the CDR3 is TGTGCCAGCAGTAGCCCGGGACTAGCTCTCGGGGAGCTGTTTTTT. Protein: CASSSPGLALGELFF. This chain links TRBV6-5 with TRBJ2-2, with 9 bases fitting TRBD2. The V gene end was trimmed by 5 bases and the J gene end by 7 bases; junction bases not matched to a gene: 8. Germline CDR1 reads MNHEY; CDR2 reads SVGAGI. The CDR3 contains 15 residues.

This chain's CDR3 is CASSAKEAGLFNEQFF. The CDR3, as DNA: TGTGCCAGCAGCGCCAAGGAAGCGGGGCTTTTCAATGAGCAGTTCTTC. The chain recombines TRBV4-2 with TRBJ2-1, with 7 bases lining up with TRBD2. This CDR3 has 16 amino acids. Germline loops: CDR1 LGHNA, CDR2 YNFKEQ. V gave up 5 bases and J gave up 6 bases; unmatched junction bases: 13.